What follows are 10 T cell receptor beta chains derived from one specimen sequenced in a study of beta chain features in type 1 diabetes. For these receptors, no antigen is known. All of the isolated RNA was reverse transcribed, so expressed TCRB transcripts were sequenced. Here immunoSEQ multiplex PCR was the method, and the copy in TCRdb shows in-frame clones only, minus some. The sample has some 660,000 clones, about 14% seen once. The study's findings and limits: In every one of the four CD4+ subsets, TCRB CDR3s were moderately but significantly shorter in Type 1 diabetes patients.

Material for sequencing was naive CD4+ T cells from blood. These receptors were taken from a man younger than 30 with type 1 diabetes.

The chain couples TRBV7-2 to TRBJ1-6; 8 bases match TRBD1. This CDR3 region has 15 residues. J was trimmed by 7 bases and V by 6 bases; bases with no gene match: 8. Germline CDR1 is SGHTA and CDR2 is FQGNSA. The DNA of the CDR3 is TGTGCCAGCAGACCAGGGACAGGTCAAAATTCACCCCTCCACTTT. This encodes CASRPGTGQNSPLHF.

This clone was detected a few times. The V and J genes are TRBV28 and TRBJ2-7; D gene uncertain. Looked up from germline, CDR1 is MDHEN and CDR2 is SYDVKM. This CDR3 contains 11 residues. Between the trimmed V and J ends, which lost 9 bases and 3 bases, there was a span of 9 bases. The CDR3 reads CASIGNYEQYF. CDR3 DNA: TGTGCCAGTATAGGGAACTACGAGCAGTACTTC.

The chain recombines TRBV9 with TRBJ2-5; D may correspond to TRBD1 or TRBD2 (5 bases each). The ends were cut back, 0 bases at V and 2 bases at J, with 14 bases in the middle. The CDR3 contains 16 residues. The V gene's germline CDR1 is SGDLS and CDR2 YYNGEE. CDR3 DNA sequence: TGTGCCAGCAGCGTAGCTGGGGGACCGTATCAAGAGACCCAGTACTTC. It translates to CASSVAGGPYQETQYF.

The chain carries TRBV5-1 and TRBJ2-5; D perhaps matches TRBD2 (5 bases). The CDR3 extends over 11 amino acids. V was pared by 2 bases and J by 7 bases, with 6 bases between. The germline CDR1 and CDR2 sequences are SGHRS and YFSETQ. The CDR3 here is CASSFEGTQYF. As DNA, the CDR3 is TGCGCCAGCAGCTTCGAGGGGACCCAGTACTTC.

J is TRBJ2-7 and V is TRBV5-1; D is perhaps TRBD1 (5 bases). Germline V lookup: CDR1 SGHRS, CDR2 YFSETQ. The V end was cut by 0 bases, the J end by 6 bases, with 13 bases between. The CDR3 runs 14 residues. The CDR3: CASSLERGRFEQYF. As DNA, the CDR3 is TGCGCCAGCAGCTTGGAAAGGGGCCGCTTCGAGCAGTACTTC.

A few counts support this clone. V is TRBV28 and J is TRBJ2-1; a weak D match, TRBD2 (5 bases). Deletions cut 1 base from V and 3 bases from J, with 16 bases between. This CDR3 spans 17 amino acids. The germline V gene encodes CDR1 MDHEN and CDR2 SYDVKM. CDR3: CASSLSRALRSYNEQFF. As DNA, the CDR3 is TGTGCCAGCAGTTTATCGCGGGCCCTTAGGAGCTACAATGAGCAGTTCTTC. The full variable domain, with the rest looked up from reference TRBV28 and TRBJ2-1, is DVKVTQSSRYLVKRTGEKVFLECVQDMDHENMFWYRQDPGLGLRLIYFSYDVKMKEKGDIPEGYSVSREKKERFSLILESASTNQTSMYLCASSLSRALRSYNEQFFGPGTRLTVL.

The V call is TRBV30, the J call TRBJ2-5; D is uncertain. Trimming stripped 7 bases from V and 4 bases from J, with 7 bases between. CDR3 length equals 10 residues. Germline V gene lookup returns CDR1 GTSNPN and CDR2 SVGIG (reference sequence). The CDR3 is CALKGETQYF. CDR3 sequence (DNA): TGTGCCTTGAAGGGAGAGACCCAGTACTTC. The whole variable domain, remainder taken from reference TRBV30 and TRBJ2-5, is SQTIHQWPATLVQPVGSPLSLECTVEGTSNPNLYWYRQAAGRGLQLLFYSVGIGQISSEVPQNLSASRPQDRQFILSSKKLLLSDSGFYLCALKGETQYFGPGTRLLVL.

V gene TRBV6-5 combines with J gene TRBJ2-7, with TRBD1 identical over 10 bases. The V segment lost 2 bases and the J segment 5 bases; nucleotides outside the gene matches: 6. The CDR3 extends over 15 amino acids. Germline loops: CDR1 MNHEY, CDR2 SVGAGI. DNA for the CDR3: TGTGCCAGCAGTTACATTGGGACAGGGGACGACGAGCAGTACTTC. The encoded protein is CASSYIGTGDDEQYF.

This chain joins TRBV4-2 and TRBJ1-6; TRBD1 aligns across 10 bases. V was pared by 0 bases and J by 10 bases, with 9 bases of the junction left unmatched. The CDR3 extends over 17 amino acids. Germline-derived CDR1 and CDR2 are LGHNA and YNFKEQ. The CDR3 spells CASSQDPGQGSGSPLHF. Here the CDR3 DNA reads TGTGCCAGCAGCCAAGATCCGGGACAGGGGTCGGGGTCACCCCTCCACTTT.

Of note for this clone: This sample also contains other DNA sequences that code for the same CDR3. The chain employs TRBV6-5 and TRBJ2-7, with 13 bases aligning to TRBD2. V gave up 4 bases and J gave up 2 bases; unmatched junction bases: 2. The germline V gene has CDR1 MNHEY and CDR2 SVGAGI. The CDR3 spans 15 residues. For the CDR3, the DNA is TGTGCCAGCAGTTTTGGACTAGCGGGAGCCTACGAGCAGTACTTC. Its translation: CASSFGLAGAYEQYF.